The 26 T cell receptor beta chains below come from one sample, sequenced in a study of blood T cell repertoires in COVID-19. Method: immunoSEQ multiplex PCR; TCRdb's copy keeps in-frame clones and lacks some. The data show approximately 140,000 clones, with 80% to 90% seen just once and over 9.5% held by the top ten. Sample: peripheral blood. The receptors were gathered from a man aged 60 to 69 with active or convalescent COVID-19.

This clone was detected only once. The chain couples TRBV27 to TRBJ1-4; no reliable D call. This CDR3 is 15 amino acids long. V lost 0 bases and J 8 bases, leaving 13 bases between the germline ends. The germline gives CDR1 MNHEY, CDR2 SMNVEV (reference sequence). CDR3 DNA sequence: TGTGCCAGCAGTTTATCTGGTGGCCTGCGGGAAAAACTGTTTTTT. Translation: CASSLSGGLREKLFF.

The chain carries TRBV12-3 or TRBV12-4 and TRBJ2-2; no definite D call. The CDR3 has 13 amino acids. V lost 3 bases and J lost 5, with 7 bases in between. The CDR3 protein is CASSLFVTGELFF. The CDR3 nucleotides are TGTGCCAGCAGTTTGTTTGTAACCGGGGAGCTGTTTTTT.

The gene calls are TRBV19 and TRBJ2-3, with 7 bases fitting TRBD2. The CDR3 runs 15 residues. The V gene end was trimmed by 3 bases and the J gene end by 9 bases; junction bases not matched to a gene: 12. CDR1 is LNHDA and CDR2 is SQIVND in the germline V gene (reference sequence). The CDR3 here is CASSIGGSGAWTQYF. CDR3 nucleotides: TGTGCCAGTAGTATCGGCGGGAGTGGGGCGTGGACGCAGTATTTT.

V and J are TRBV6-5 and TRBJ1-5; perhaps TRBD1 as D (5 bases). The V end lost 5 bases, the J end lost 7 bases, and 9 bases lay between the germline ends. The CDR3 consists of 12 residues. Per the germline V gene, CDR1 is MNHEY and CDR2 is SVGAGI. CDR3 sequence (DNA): TGTGCCAGCAGTAGGGGAATCCAGCCCCAGCATTTT. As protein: CASSRGIQPQHF.

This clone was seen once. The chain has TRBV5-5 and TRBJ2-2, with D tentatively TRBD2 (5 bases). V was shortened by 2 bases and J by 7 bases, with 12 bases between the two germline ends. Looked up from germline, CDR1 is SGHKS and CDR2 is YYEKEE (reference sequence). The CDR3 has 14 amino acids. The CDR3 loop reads CASSLLRVNGELFF. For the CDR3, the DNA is TGTGCCAGCAGCTTATTGAGGGTCAACGGGGAGCTGTTTTTT. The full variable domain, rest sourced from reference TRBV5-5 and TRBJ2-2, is DAGVTQSPTHLIKTRGQQVTLRCSPISGHKSVSWYQQVLGQGPQFIFQYYEKEERGRGNFPDRFSARQFPNYSSELNVNALLLGDSALYLCASSLLRVNGELFFGEGSRLTVL.

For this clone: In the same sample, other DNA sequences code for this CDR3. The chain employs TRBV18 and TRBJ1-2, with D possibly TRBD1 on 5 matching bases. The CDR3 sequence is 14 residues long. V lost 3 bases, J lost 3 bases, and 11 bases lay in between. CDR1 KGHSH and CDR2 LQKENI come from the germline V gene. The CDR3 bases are TGTGCCAGCTCACCCTCCGGGGGTGACTATGGCTACACCTTC. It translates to CASSPSGGDYGYTF.

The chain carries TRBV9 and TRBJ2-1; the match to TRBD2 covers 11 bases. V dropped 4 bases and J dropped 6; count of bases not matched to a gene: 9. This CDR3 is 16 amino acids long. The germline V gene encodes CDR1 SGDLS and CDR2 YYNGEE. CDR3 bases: TGTGCCAGCAGCCCCTTGAGTAGCGGGAGGGCCAATGAGCAGTTCTTC. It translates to CASSPLSSGRANEQFF.

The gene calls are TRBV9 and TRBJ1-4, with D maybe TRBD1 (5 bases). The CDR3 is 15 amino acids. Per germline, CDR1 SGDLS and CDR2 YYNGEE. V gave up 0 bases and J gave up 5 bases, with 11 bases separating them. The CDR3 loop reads CASSVAQGSNEKLFF. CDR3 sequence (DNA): TGTGCCAGCAGCGTAGCCCAGGGTTCCAATGAAAAACTGTTTTTT.

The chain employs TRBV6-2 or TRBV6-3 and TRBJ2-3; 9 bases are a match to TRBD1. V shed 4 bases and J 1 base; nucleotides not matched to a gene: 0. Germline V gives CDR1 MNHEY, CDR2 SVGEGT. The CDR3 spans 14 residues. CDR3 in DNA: TGTGCCAGCAGTTGGACAGGGGGCACAGATACGCAGTATTTT. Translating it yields CASSWTGGTDTQYF.

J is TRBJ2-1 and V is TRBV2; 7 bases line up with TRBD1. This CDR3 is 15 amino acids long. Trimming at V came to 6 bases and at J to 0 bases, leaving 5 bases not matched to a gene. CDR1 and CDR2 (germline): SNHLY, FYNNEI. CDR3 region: CASSPGQSSYNEQFF. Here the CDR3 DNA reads TGTGCCAGCAGCCCGGGACAGAGCTCCTACAATGAGCAGTTCTTC.

The DNA of the CDR3 is TGTGCCAGTAGTACAATAGGACAAAGCAACTATGGCTACACCTTC. Its translation: CASSTIGQSNYGYTF. The genes are TRBV19 and TRBJ1-2; a weak D match, TRBD1 (5 bases). The germline V gene encodes CDR1 LNHDA and CDR2 SQIVND (reference sequence). CDR3 length equals 15 residues. The V and J ends lost 4 bases and 2 bases respectively, with 14 bases between them.

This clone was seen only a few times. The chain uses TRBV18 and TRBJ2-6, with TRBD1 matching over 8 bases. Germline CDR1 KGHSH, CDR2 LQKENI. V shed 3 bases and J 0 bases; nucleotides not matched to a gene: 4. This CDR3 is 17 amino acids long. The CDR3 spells CASSPGQGPSGANVLTF. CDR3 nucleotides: TGTGCCAGCTCACCTGGACAGGGACCCTCTGGGGCCAACGTCCTGACTTTC.

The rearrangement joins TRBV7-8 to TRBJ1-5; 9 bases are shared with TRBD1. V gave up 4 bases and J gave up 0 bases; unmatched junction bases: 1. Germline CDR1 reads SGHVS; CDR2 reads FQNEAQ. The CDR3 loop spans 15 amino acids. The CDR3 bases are TGTGCCAGCAGCTGGACAGGGGCTAGCAATCAGCCCCAGCATTTT. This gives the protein CASSWTGASNQPQHF.

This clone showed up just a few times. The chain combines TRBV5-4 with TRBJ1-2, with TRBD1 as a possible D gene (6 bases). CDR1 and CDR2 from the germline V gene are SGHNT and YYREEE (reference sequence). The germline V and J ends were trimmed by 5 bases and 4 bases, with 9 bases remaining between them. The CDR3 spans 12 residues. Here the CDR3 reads CASRGQRYGYTF. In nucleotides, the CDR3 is TGTGCCAGCAGAGGACAGCGCTATGGCTACACCTTC.

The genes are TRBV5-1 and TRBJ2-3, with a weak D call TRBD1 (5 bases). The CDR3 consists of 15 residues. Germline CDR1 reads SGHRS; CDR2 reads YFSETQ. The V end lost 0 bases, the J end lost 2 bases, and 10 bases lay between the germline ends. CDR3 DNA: TGCGCCAGCAGCTTGGGCAGGACAAACACAGATACGCAGTATTTT. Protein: CASSLGRTNTDTQYF. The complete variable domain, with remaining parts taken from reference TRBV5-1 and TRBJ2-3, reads KAGVTQTPRYLIKTRGQQVTLSCSPISGHRSVSWYQQTPGQGLQFLFEYFSETQRNKGNFPGRFSGRQFSNSRSEMNVSTLELGDSALYLCASSLGRTNTDTQYFGPGTRLTVL.

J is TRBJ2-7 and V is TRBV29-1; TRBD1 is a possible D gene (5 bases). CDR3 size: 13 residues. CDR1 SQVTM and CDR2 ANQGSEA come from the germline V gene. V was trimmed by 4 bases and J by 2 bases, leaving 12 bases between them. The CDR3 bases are TGCAGCGTTGCTCAGGGCGAAGCCTACGAGCAGTACTTC. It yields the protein CSVAQGEAYEQYF.

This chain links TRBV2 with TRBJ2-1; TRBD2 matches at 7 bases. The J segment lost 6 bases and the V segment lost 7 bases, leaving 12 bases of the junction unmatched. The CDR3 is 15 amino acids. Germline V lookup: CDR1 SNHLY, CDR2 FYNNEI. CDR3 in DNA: TGTGCCAGCAACCTGCGGGCGGGAGTTGCCAATGAGCAGTTCTTC. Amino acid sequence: CASNLRAGVANEQFF.

The CDR3 coding sequence is TGTGCCTGGAGTAGACTAGCCGATGAGTTCTTC. It is translated as CAWSRLADEFF. J is TRBJ2-1 and V is TRBV30; the match to TRBD2 covers 7 bases. Germline CDR1 reads GTSNPN; CDR2 reads SVGIG (reference sequence). The CDR3 is made up of 11 amino acids. Trimming took 2 bases from V and 14 from J; bases not matched to a gene: 6.

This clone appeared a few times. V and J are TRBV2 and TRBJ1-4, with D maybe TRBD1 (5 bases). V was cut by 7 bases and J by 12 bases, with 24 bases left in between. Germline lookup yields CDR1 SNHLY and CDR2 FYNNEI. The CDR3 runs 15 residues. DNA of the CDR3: TGTGCCAGCAAGATGAGACAGACACCAGGGCTGGAACTGTTTTTT. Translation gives CASKMRQTPGLELFF.

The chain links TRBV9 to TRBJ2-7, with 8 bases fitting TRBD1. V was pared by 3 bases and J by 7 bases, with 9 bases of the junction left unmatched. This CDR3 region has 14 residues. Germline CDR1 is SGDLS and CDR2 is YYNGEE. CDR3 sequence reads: CASSEAGGLREQYF. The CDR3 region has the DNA TGTGCCAGCAGCGAGGCAGGGGGCTTACGGGAGCAGTACTTC.

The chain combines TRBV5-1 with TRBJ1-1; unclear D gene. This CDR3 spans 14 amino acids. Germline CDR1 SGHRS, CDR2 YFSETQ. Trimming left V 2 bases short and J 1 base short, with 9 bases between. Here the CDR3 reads CASSFDISNTEAFF. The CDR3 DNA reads TGCGCCAGCAGCTTTGACATCTCGAACACTGAAGCTTTCTTT.

CDR3 bases: TGTGCCAGTAGTCCACGACAGGGGGTAGAGACTGAAGCTTTCTTT. As protein: CASSPRQGVETEAFF. The chain has TRBV19 and TRBJ1-1, with TRBD1 identical over 9 bases. Germline values: CDR1 LNHDA, CDR2 SQIVND (reference sequence). The CDR3 runs 15 residues. Trimming cost V 5 bases and J 5 bases; bases outside gene matches: 9.

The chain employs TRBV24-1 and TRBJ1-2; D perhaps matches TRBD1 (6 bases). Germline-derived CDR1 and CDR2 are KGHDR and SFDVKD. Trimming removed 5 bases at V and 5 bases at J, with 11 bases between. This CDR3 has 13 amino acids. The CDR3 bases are TGTGCCACCAGTGCCCATACAGGGTATGGCTACACCTTC. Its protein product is CATSAHTGYGYTF.

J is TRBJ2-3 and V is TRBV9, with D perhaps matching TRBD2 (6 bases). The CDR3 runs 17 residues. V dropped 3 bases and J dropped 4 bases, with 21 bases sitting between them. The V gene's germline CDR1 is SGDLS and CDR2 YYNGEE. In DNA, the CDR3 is TGTGCCAGCAGCGAGAAGACCTGGACTACCGGCCCAGATACGCAGTATTTT. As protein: CASSEKTWTTGPDTQYF.

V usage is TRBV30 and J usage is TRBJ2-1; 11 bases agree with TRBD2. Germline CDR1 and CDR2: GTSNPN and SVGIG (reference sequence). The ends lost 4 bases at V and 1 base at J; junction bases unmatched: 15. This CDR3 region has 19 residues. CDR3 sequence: CAWTPSLAGGLQSYNEQFF. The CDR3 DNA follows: TGTGCCTGGACCCCCTCTCTAGCGGGAGGTCTCCAATCCTACAATGAGCAGTTCTTC.

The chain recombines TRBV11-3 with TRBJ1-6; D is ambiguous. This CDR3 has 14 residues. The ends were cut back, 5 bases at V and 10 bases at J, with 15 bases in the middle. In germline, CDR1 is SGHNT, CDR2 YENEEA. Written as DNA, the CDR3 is TGTGCCAGCAGCAAGACAAGGATCGGATCACCCCTCCACTTT. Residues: CASSKTRIGSPLHF.